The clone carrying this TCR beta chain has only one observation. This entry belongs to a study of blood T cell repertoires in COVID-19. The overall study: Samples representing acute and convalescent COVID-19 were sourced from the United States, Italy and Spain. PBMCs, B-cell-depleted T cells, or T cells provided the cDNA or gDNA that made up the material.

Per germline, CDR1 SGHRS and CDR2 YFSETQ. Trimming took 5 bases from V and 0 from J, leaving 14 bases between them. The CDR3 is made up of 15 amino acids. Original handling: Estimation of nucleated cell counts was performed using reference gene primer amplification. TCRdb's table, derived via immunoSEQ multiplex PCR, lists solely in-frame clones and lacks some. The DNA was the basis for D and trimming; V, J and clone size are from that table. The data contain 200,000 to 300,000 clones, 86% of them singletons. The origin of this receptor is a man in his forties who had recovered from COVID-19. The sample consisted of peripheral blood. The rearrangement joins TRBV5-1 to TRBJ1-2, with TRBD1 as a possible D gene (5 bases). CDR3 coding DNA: TGCGCCAGCAGGCGGGGCGGTACTTCTAACTATGGCTACACCTTC. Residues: CASRRGGTSNYGYTF.